This T cell receptor beta chain is drawn from a study of blood T cell repertoires in COVID-19. Study details: Sites in the United States, Italy and Spain provided acute and convalescent COVID-19 samples. Sources were T cells, B-cell-depleted T cells, or PBMCs; the material itself was cDNA or gDNA.

The authors' processing: The authors estimated nucleated cell counts from reference gene primer amplification. Clones were sequenced by immunoSEQ multiplex PCR, and TCRdb holds only the in-frame ones, with some missing. That table is the source of V, J and clone size, and D and trimming were worked out from the DNA. The repertoire consists of around 280,000 clones, with around 84% occurring once and the leading ten covering around 1.4%. From germline, CDR1 is SGHVS and CDR2 FQNEAQ. This CDR3 is built from 15 residues. With 2 bases removed from V and 6 bases from J, the gap between germline ends came to 14 bases.

The sequenced sample was peripheral blood. The chain uses TRBV7-8 and TRBJ2-1; perhaps TRBD2 as D (6 bases). This receptor was obtained from a man between 65 and 79 years old with acute or convalescent COVID-19. The CDR3 bases are TGTGCCAGCAGCTTATTAGGCGGGACGTTCAATGAGCAGTTCTTC. Protein product: CASSLLGGTFNEQFF.